This T cell receptor beta chain was obtained from a study of CD8 T cells in Susac syndrome. Study in general: Within the group of sequenced Susac syndrome patients, about 6 had active disease and eight were in remission. The Susac syndrome patients were therapy-naive, on corticosteroids, or on intravenous immunoglobulin alone at blood draw. Study-level findings and limits: The study conceded that its TCR sequencing and HLA analysis involved relatively few individuals.

Looked up from germline, CDR1 is DFQATT and CDR2 is SNEGSKA (reference sequence). Germline trimming cut 0 bases from V and 7 bases from J; bases unmatched to any gene: 14. The CDR3 length is 18 residues. Sequencing targeted TCR beta in blood CD8+ and CD4+ T cells. An amount of RNA that ranged from roughly 0.5 to 1 ug was reverse transcribed with random hexamers. MiXCR was run by TCRdb on the immunoSEQ multiplex PCR reads, yielding one entry per CDR3 protein. The sample lists 150,000 or so distinct CDR3 sequences; 95% were seen once. To note about this clonotype: Its specificity is unknown.

Sequences were obtained from CD4+ T cells from PBMCs. The chain has TRBV20-1 and TRBJ2-5, with 13 nucleotides matching TRBD2. The source is a human donor with Susac syndrome. DNA for the CDR3: TGCAGTGCTAGAGATACGACTAGCGGGGGGCCCGACCGGGTGACCCAGTACTTC. Translated, it gives CSARDTTSGGPDRVTQYF.